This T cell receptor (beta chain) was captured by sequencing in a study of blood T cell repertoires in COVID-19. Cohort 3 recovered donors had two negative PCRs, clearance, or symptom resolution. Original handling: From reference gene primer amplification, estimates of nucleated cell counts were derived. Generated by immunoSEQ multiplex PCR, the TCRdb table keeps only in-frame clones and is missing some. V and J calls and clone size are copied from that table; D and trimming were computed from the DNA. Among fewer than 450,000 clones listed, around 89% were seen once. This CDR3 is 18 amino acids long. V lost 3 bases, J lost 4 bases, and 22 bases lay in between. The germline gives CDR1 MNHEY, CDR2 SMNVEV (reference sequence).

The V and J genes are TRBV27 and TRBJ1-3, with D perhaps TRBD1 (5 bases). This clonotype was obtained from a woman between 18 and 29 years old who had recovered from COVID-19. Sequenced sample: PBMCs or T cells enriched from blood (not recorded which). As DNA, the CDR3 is TGTGCCAGCAGTTTCCGACGGGACTCGGTACATATCGGAAACACCATATATTTT. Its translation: CASSFRRDSVHIGNTIYF.